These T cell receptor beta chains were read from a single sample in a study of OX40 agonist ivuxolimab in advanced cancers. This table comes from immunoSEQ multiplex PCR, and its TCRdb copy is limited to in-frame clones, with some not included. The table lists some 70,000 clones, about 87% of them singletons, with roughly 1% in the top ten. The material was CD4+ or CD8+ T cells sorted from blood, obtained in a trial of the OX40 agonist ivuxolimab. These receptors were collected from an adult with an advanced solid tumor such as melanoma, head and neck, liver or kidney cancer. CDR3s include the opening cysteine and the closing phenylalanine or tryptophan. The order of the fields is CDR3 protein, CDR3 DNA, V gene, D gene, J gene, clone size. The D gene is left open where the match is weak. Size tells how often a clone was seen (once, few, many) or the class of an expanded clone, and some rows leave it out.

cdr3_aa: CASSFQGQSTGELFF
cdr3_nt: TGCGCCAGCAGCTTTCAAGGACAGTCGACCGGGGAGCTGTTTTTT
v_call: TRBV5-1
d_call: -
j_call: TRBJ2-2
clone_size: -

cdr3_aa: CASRPWTGFNEKLFF
cdr3_nt: TGTGCCAGTAGACCTTGGACAGGGTTTAATGAAAAACTGTTTTTT
v_call: TRBV19
d_call: TRBD1
j_call: TRBJ1-4
clone_size: -

cdr3_aa: CASSEQGFVGELFF
cdr3_nt: TGTGCCAGCAGTGAGCAGGGGTTCGTTGGGGAGCTGTTTTTT
v_call: TRBV6-1
d_call: -
j_call: TRBJ2-2
clone_size: -

cdr3_aa: CASSLPRVRAFF
cdr3_nt: TGTGCCAGCAGTTTACCCCGGGTGAGAGCTTTCTTT
v_call: TRBV28
d_call: -
j_call: TRBJ1-1
clone_size: once

cdr3_aa: CASSLGRTLTDTQYF
cdr3_nt: TGTGCCAGCAGCTTAGGAAGGACTCTCACAGATACGCAGTATTTT
v_call: TRBV7-9
d_call: -
j_call: TRBJ2-3
clone_size: -

cdr3_aa: CASSLQADREETQYF
cdr3_nt: TGTGCCAGCAGCTTACAGGCGGACAGAGAAGAGACCCAGTACTTC
v_call: TRBV7-2
d_call: -
j_call: TRBJ2-5
clone_size: -

cdr3_aa: CASSLGLQGMTDTQYF
cdr3_nt: TGCGCCAGCAGCTTAGGATTGCAGGGAATGACAGATACGCAGTATTTT
v_call: TRBV5-1
d_call: -
j_call: TRBJ2-3
clone_size: -

cdr3_aa: CASSFPAVREQFF
cdr3_nt: TGTGCCAGCAGTTTCCCGGCAGTCCGTGAGCAGTTCTTC
v_call: TRBV28
d_call: -
j_call: TRBJ2-1
clone_size: -

cdr3_aa: CASSLRDWMQFF
cdr3_nt: TGTGCCAGCAGCTTAAGGGACTGGATGCAGTTCTTC
v_call: TRBV7-9
d_call: -
j_call: TRBJ2-1
clone_size: -

cdr3_aa: CASSQERGRTDTQYF
cdr3_nt: TGCGCCAGCAGCCAAGAACGGGGGAGAACAGATACGCAGTATTTT
v_call: TRBV4-3
d_call: -
j_call: TRBJ2-3
clone_size: -

cdr3_aa: CASSLDRLASNNEQFF
cdr3_nt: TGTGCCAGCAGCTTAGATAGACTAGCGTCCAACAATGAGCAGTTCTTC
v_call: TRBV7-9
d_call: TRBD2
j_call: TRBJ2-1
clone_size: -

cdr3_aa: CASSENKGLAGARNEQFF
cdr3_nt: TGTGCCAGCAGTGAAAACAAAGGGCTAGCGGGGGCCCGCAATGAGCAGTTCTTC
v_call: TRBV6-1
d_call: TRBD2
j_call: TRBJ2-1
clone_size: -

cdr3_aa: CASSVKGERQPQHF
cdr3_nt: TGTGCCAGCAGTGTAAAGGGCGAGAGGCAGCCCCAGCATTTT
v_call: TRBV2
d_call: -
j_call: TRBJ1-5
clone_size: -

cdr3_aa: CSVGGGRWADTQYF
cdr3_nt: TGCAGCGTTGGAGGCGGGAGATGGGCAGATACGCAGTATTTT
v_call: TRBV29-1
d_call: TRBD2
j_call: TRBJ2-3
clone_size: -

cdr3_aa: CASSPPPGPSTQYF
cdr3_nt: TGTGCCAGCTCACCACCTCCGGGACCCAGCACCCAGTACTTC
v_call: TRBV18
d_call: -
j_call: TRBJ2-5
clone_size: once

cdr3_aa: CASRDGAQETQYF
cdr3_nt: TGTGCCAGCAGAGATGGGGCCCAAGAGACCCAGTACTTC
v_call: TRBV5-6
d_call: -
j_call: TRBJ2-5
clone_size: -

cdr3_aa: CASSFGQETYNEQFF
cdr3_nt: TGTGCCAGCAGCTTTGGTCAGGAAACCTACAATGAGCAGTTCTTC
v_call: TRBV11-3
d_call: -
j_call: TRBJ2-1
clone_size: -

cdr3_aa: CASHRTFNTEAFF
cdr3_nt: TGTGCCAGTCACCGGACGTTTAACACTGAAGCTTTCTTT
v_call: TRBV19
d_call: -
j_call: TRBJ1-1
clone_size: -

cdr3_aa: CASSIHSSGANVLTF
cdr3_nt: TGTGCCAGCAGTATCCACAGCTCTGGGGCCAACGTCCTGACTTTC
v_call: TRBV28
d_call: -
j_call: TRBJ2-6
clone_size: -

cdr3_aa: CASTERLAGRDTQYF
cdr3_nt: TGTGCCAGCACTGAACGACTAGCGGGAAGAGATACGCAGTATTTT
v_call: TRBV2
d_call: TRBD2
j_call: TRBJ2-3
clone_size: -

cdr3_aa: CSVGERTGGEQYF
cdr3_nt: TGCAGCGTAGGAGAACGGACAGGGGGCGAGCAGTACTTC
v_call: TRBV29-1
d_call: TRBD1
j_call: TRBJ2-7
clone_size: -

cdr3_aa: CASSVERAAFVHSNQPQHF
cdr3_nt: TGTGCCAGCAGCGTAGAGAGGGCCGCATTCGTACATAGCAATCAGCCCCAGCATTTT
v_call: TRBV9
d_call: -
j_call: TRBJ1-5
clone_size: -

cdr3_aa: CASEWGPQETQYF
cdr3_nt: TGTGCCAGCGAGTGGGGTCCACAAGAGACCCAGTACTTC
v_call: TRBV2
d_call: -
j_call: TRBJ2-5
clone_size: -

cdr3_aa: CASSIDDRVTEAFF
cdr3_nt: TGTGCCAGTAGTATCGATGACAGGGTAACTGAAGCTTTCTTT
v_call: TRBV19
d_call: TRBD1
j_call: TRBJ1-1
clone_size: -

cdr3_aa: CASSLVVSSYNEQFF
cdr3_nt: TGTGCCAGCAGCTTGGTTGTGAGCTCCTACAATGAGCAGTTCTTC
v_call: TRBV5-6
d_call: -
j_call: TRBJ2-1
clone_size: -

cdr3_aa: CASSRLAGEGGEQYF
cdr3_nt: TGTGCCAGCAGTCGATTAGCGGGAGAAGGAGGCGAGCAGTACTTC
v_call: TRBV6-6
d_call: TRBD2
j_call: TRBJ2-7
clone_size: -

cdr3_aa: CAISESSGPSNEQYF
cdr3_nt: TGTGCCATCAGTGAGTCGAGCGGACCCTCAAACGAGCAGTACTTC
v_call: TRBV10-3
d_call: -
j_call: TRBJ2-7
clone_size: -

cdr3_aa: CASSQASGQGNTIYF
cdr3_nt: TGTGCCAGCAGCCAGGCCTCCGGGCAGGGAAACACCATATATTTT
v_call: TRBV4-2
d_call: -
j_call: TRBJ1-3
clone_size: -